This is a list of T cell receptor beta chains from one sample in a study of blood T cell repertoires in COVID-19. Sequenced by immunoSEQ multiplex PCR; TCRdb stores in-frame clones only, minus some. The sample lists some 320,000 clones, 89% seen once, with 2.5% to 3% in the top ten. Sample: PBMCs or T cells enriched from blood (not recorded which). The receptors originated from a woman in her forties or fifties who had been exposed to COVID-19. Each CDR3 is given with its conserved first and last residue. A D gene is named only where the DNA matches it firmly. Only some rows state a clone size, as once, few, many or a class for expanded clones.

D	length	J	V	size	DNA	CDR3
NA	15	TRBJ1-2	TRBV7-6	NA	TGTGCCAGCAGCCTCGGCGCAGGGCCCACCTATGGCTACACCTTC	CASSLGAGPTYGYTF
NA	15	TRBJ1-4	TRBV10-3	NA	TGTGCCACAAGGACAGCCGATGCAACTAATGAAAAACTGTTTTTT	CATRTADATNEKLFF
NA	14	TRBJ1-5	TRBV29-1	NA	TGCAGCGTAATGACAGGTTCGGGCAATCAGCCCCAGCATTTT	CSVMTGSGNQPQHF
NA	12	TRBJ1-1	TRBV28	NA	TGTGCCAGCAGTTTAATGGCCGGAGAGGCTTTCTTT	CASSLMAGEAFF
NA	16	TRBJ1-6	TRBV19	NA	TGTGCCAGTAGTATGACTCGGACAGTAAATAATTCACCCCTCCACTTT	CASSMTRTVNNSPLHF
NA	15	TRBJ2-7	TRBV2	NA	TGTGCCAGCAAGTCGAGTTCAGGGTTAAGCTACGAGCAGTACTTC	CASKSSSGLSYEQYF
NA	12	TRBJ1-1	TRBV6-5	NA	TGTGCGATAACAGGGTTGAACACTGAAGCTTTCTTT	CAITGLNTEAFF
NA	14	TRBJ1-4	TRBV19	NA	TGTGCCAGTAGTCCAGGGACAACTAATGAAAAACTGTTTTTT	CASSPGTTNEKLFF
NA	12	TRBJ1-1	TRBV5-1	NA	TGCGCCAGCAACCAGGACAGAGATGAAGCTTTCTTT	CASNQDRDEAFF
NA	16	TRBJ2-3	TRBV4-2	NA	TGTGCCAGCAGCGGGAATAGCCCTTCGGAGGCAGATACGCAGTATTTT	CASSGNSPSEADTQYF
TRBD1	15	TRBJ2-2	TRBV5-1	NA	TGCGCCAGCAGCCTCCGGGACAGGGCCACCGGGGAGCTGTTTTTT	CASSLRDRATGELFF
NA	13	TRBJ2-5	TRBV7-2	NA	TGTGCCAGCAGCTTAGTCGGACTTGAGACCCAGTACTTC	CASSLVGLETQYF
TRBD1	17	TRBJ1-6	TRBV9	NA	TGTGCCAGCAGCGTAGAGGTTGGGGGGACAGGAAATTCACCCCTCCACTTT	CASSVEVGGTGNSPLHF
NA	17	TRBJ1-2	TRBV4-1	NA	TGCGCCAGCAGCCGAAACCGAGCGGTAACCGAATCACCGGGCTACACCTTC	CASSRNRAVTESPGYTF
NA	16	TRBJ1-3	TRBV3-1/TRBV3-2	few	TGTGCCAGCAGCCATACAGGGACCACGGATGGAAACACCATATATTTT	CASSHTGTTDGNTIYF
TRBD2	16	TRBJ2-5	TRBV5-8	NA	TGTGCCAGCAGCTTGTCGACTAGCATCGGCCAAGAGACCCAGTACTTC	CASSLSTSIGQETQYF
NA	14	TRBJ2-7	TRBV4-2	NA	TGTGCCAGCAGCCAAGAGTTGAGGCTAGCGGAGCAGTACTTC	CASSQELRLAEQYF
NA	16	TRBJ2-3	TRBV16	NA	TGTGCCAGCAGCCAACGGGGAGGCCTACAAGCAGATACGCAGTATTTT	CASSQRGGLQADTQYF
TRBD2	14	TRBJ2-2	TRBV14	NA	TGTGCCAGCTCCCTGGGGGGGGGCACCGGGGAGCTGTTTTTT	CASSLGGGTGELFF
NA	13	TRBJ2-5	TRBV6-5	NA	TGTGCCAGCAGTCCCCGCGGGCGAGAGACCCAGTACTTC	CASSPRGRETQYF
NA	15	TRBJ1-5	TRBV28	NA	TGTGCCAGCAGTTTATTAACAGGGAGCAATCAGCCCCAGCATTTT	CASSLLTGSNQPQHF
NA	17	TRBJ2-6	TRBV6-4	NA	TGTGCCAGCAGTGAACCACTTTATAACTCTGGGGCCAACGTCCTGACTTTC	CASSEPLYNSGANVLTF
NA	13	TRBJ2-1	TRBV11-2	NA	TGTGCCAGCAGCTTTATGACGGAGGGTGAGCAGTTCTTC	CASSFMTEGEQFF
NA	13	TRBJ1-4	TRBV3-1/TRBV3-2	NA	TGTGCCAGCAGCCACAACGGAGATGAAAAACTGTTTTTT	CASSHNGDEKLFF
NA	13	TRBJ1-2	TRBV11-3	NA	TGTGCCAGCAGCCAAAGGGGGAGAGATGGCTACACCTTC	CASSQRGRDGYTF
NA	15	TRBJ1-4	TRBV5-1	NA	TGCGCCAGCAGCCTAGGACATTCAACTAATGAAAAACTGTTTTTT	CASSLGHSTNEKLFF
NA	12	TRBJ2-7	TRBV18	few	TGTGCCAGCTCACCACAGCCCTACGAGCAGTACTTC	CASSPQPYEQYF
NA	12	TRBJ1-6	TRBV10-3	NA	TGTGCCATCGGTCAGGGCGGCTCACCCCTCCACTTT	CAIGQGGSPLHF
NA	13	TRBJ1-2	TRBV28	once	TGTGCCAGCTACACCCCCATATTTTATGGCTACACCTTC	CASYTPIFYGYTF
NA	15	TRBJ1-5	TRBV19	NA	TGTGCCAGTAAGTCAGGGGCGGGGGACAATCAGCCCCAGCATTTT	CASKSGAGDNQPQHF
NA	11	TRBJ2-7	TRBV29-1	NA	TGCAGCGTTGCGGTTACCTACGAGCAGTACTTC	CSVAVTYEQYF
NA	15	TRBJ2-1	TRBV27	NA	TGTGCCAGCGTACTGATCGGGGGGCAGGGTAATGAGCAGTTCTTC	CASVLIGGQGNEQFF
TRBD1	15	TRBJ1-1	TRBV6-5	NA	TGTGCCAGCAGCCTCGACAGGGGCACGAACACTGAAGCTTTCTTT	CASSLDRGTNTEAFF
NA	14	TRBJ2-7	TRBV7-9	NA	TGTGCCAGCAGCTACAACTCACAGGGTTCCGAGCAGTACTTC	CASSYNSQGSEQYF
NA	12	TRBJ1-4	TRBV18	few	TGTGCCAGCTCAAGGGGGAATGAAAAACTGTTTTTT	CASSRGNEKLFF
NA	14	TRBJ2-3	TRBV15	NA	TGTGCCACCAGCAAATCAGGGGTGGCGGATACGCAGTATTTT	CATSKSGVADTQYF
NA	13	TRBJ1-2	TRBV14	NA	TGTGCCAGCAGCCAGGCGATAAGCGGTGGCTACACCTTC	CASSQAISGGYTF
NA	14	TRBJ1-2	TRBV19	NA	TGTGCCAGTAGTACCCGGGTAGGAAACTATGGCTACACCTTC	CASSTRVGNYGYTF
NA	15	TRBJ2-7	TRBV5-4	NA	TGTGCCAGCAGGGTCCGTGGGGCCCCTCTCTACGAGCAGTACTTC	CASRVRGAPLYEQYF
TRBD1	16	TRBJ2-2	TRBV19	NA	TGTGCCAGTAGCTCGGGACAGGGAACGGGCACCGGGGAGCTGTTTTTT	CASSSGQGTGTGELFF
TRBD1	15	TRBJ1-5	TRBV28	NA	TGTGCCAGCAGTCTGACAGGGGGAGGAAATCAGCCCCAGCATTTT	CASSLTGGGNQPQHF
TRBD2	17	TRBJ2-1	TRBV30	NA	TGTGCCTGGACTCACTCATTAGCGGGGGGGCTAGGCAATGAGCAGTTCTTC	CAWTHSLAGGLGNEQFF
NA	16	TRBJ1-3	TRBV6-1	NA	TGTGCCAGCAGTGAAGAGGCTCGGGGGGTAGCAAACACCATATATTTT	CASSEEARGVANTIYF
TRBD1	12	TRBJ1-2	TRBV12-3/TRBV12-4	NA	TGTGCCAGCAGCGGACAGGGGGATGGCTACACCTTC	CASSGQGDGYTF
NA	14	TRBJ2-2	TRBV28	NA	TGTGCCAGCATTCATGTACAAAACACCGGGGAGCTGTTTTTT	CASIHVQNTGELFF
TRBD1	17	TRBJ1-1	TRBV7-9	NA	TGTGCCAGCAGCCAGAGCCTTTACAGGGGAATGAACACTGAAGCTTTCTTT	CASSQSLYRGMNTEAFF
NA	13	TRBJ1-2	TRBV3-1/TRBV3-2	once	TGTGCCAGCAGCCCCAGTACAGGGTATGGCTACACCTTC	CASSPSTGYGYTF